The TCR beta chain described here comes from a study of TIL therapy for anti-PD-1-resistant metastatic lung cancer. Study background: Tumors carried a median around 1.4 non-synonymous mutations per megabase. Study-level findings and limits: Compared with baseline intratumoral T cells, expanded TIL cultures were more clonal and less diverse (approximately 6% vs 31%).

Sequencing used immunoSEQ v3. Each library reached 1.9 million or so read pairs, or about 4.5-6.5 million at deep level. Here immunoSEQ multiplex PCR was the method, and the copy in TCRdb shows in-frame clones only, minus some. The data hold 50,000 to 60,000 clones, with roughly 70% observed a single time. Notes on this clone: As yet, its antigen is unknown.

The CDR3 is 14 residues long. Germline lookup yields CDR1 SGHAT and CDR2 FQNNGV. Between the trimmed V and J ends, which lost 3 bases and 4 bases, there was a span of 12 bases. Specified time point: pre-treatment sample, taken before nivolumab and TIL therapy. Most excised metastases sampled were pleural nodules or supraclavicular lymph nodes. The V call is TRBV11-2, the J call TRBJ2-5; D assignment may be TRBD1 or TRBD2 (5 bases each). This specimen was tumor tissue, taken at baseline. This receptor was obtained from a person aged 25 to 85 with non-small cell lung cancer. Here the CDR3 reads CASSFWGSGETQYF. The CDR3 DNA follows: TGTGCCAGCAGCTTTTGGGGGAGTGGAGAGACCCAGTACTTC.